This paragraph reports one T cell receptor (beta chain). What it recognizes is unknown. The data derive from a study of shared clonotypes between healthy human individuals. For the study at large: Each donor's CD8 memory used one plate, CD8 naive two, each CD4 subset three. Study-wide findings and caveats: Larger estimated richness was generally recorded for naive subsets relative to memory subsets.

CDR3 length: 15 amino acids. Germline V gives CDR1 SGHDT, CDR2 YYEEEE. V lost 0 bases and J lost 3; bases outside the gene matches: 3. Sequenced by immunoSEQ multiplex PCR; TCRdb stores in-frame clones only, minus some. Here the sample spans 600,000 to 750,000 clones, about 92% being singletons. The sequencing input was memory CD8+ T cells from PBMCs. Specified subset: CD45RO+ cells pooled with CCR7-negative TemRA cells. The V call is TRBV5-6, the J call TRBJ2-7; 10 bases map to TRBD2. The TCR comes from a man aged 18 to 29 in good health. Some clones in this sample may be carry-over from other donors' samples. CDR3 protein: CASSLGLAGVYEQYF. The CDR3 DNA is TGTGCCAGCAGCTTGGGGCTAGCGGGAGTCTACGAGCAGTACTTC.